The entry below describes one T cell receptor beta chain. This sample is drawn from a study of blood T cell repertoires in COVID-19. Looking at the study overall: Acute and convalescent COVID-19 specimens originated in the United States, Italy and Spain. The cDNA or gDNA used as material had been derived from T cells, B-cell-depleted T cells, or PBMCs.

Living in 20 to 30 US areas, the participants were between 18 and 89 years of age. Looked up from germline, CDR1 is SGHTS and CDR2 is YDEGEE. This CDR3 contains 16 residues. V gave up 3 bases and J gave up 1 base, with 11 bases separating them. Methods used by the authors: Amplification of reference gene primers provided the estimated nucleated cell counts. Produced via immunoSEQ multiplex PCR; TCRdb's table is partial and in-frame only. The D gene and trimming were derived from the DNA, and the V and J assignments and clone size from that table. Of under 500,000 clones listed, nearly 90% were seen once; the top ten hold about 2%.

The sequencing input was PBMCs or T cells enriched from blood (not recorded which). The chain links TRBV5-8 to TRBJ2-6; no clear D gene. This clonotype was sampled from a young woman with acute COVID-19. Written as DNA, the CDR3 is TGTGCCAGCAGCTCCTGGGCTATGTCTGGGGCCAACGTCCTGACTTTC. It codes for CASSSWAMSGANVLTF.